The next 12 T cell receptor delta chains were all read from a single sample in a study of delta chains in infants with herpesvirus infections. Reverse transcription of PBMC RNA used primers specific for the gamma and delta chains. TCRdb reapplied CATT to the RT-PCR reads. The sample holds 700 or so delta-chain clones, 55% seen once. The sequences come from peripheral blood, collected at time point 4 of longitudinal follow-up. These receptors originate from a human donor who was a Ugandan infant, either HIV-exposed or HIV-unexposed (not recorded which).

In regard to this clone: A far larger clone lies a single base away; this is likely a read error. The rearrangement links TRDV1 to TRDJ3; 7 bases are shared with TRDD3. The germline gives CDR1 TSWWSYY, CDR2 QGS. The CDR3 is 22 amino acids. The CDR3 region has the DNA TGTGCTCTTGGGGCCCCTCTTCCGTTCATGGGGGAGAGCTCCTGGGACATCCGACAGATGTTTTTC. Protein sequence: CALGAPLPFMGESSWDIRQMFF.

A note on this clone: Only one base separates this from a far larger clonotype, so it likely reflects a read error. The gene calls are TRDV2 and TRDJ3; the D gene is possibly TRDD1 (5 bases). The CDR3 is 20 residues long. CDR1 and CDR2 (germline): GEAIGNYY, EKD. V was trimmed by 3 bases and J by 2 bases, leaving 22 bases between them. CDR3 in DNA: TGTGCCTGTGACGCCGGAAATTCGGGACCAAGAGCCTGGGACACCCGACAGATGTTTTTC. Translation: CACDAGNSGPRAWDTRQMFF.

Concerning this clone itself: A far larger clone is just one base off, so this is likely a read error. V is TRDV1 and J is TRDJ2, with TRDD3 as a possible D gene (5 bases). This CDR3 has 23 amino acids. CDR1 and CDR2 from the germline V gene are TSWWSYY and QGS. The V end lost 3 bases, the J end lost 1 base, and 33 bases lay between the germline ends. The CDR3: CALGDISPLYWTRPPFLTAQLFF. The CDR3 DNA is TGTGCTCTTGGGGATATTTCCCCTCTGTACTGGACTCGCCCCCCTTTTTTGACAGCACAACTCTTCTTT.

A note on this clone: A far larger clone is only one base removed, so a read error is likely. The chain couples TRDV1 to TRDJ1; possibly TRDD3 for D (6 bases). The length of the CDR3 is 19 residues. Between the trimmed V and J ends, which lost 2 bases and 0 bases, there was a span of 22 bases. In germline, CDR1 is TSWWSYY, CDR2 QGS. CDR3 loop: CALGECSPVYWVDTDKLIF. CDR3 bases: TGTGCTCTTGGGGAATGTAGCCCCGTTTACTGGGTAGACACCGATAAACTCATCTTT.

Of note for this clone: TCRdb pairs this DNA with a much larger clone's protein that differs at residue 4, likely a read error; the protein shown was translated from the DNA. The V gene is TRAV38-2/DV8, the J gene TRDJ1; 9 bases are a match to TRDD3. The trim removed 7 bases at V and 0 bases at J, leaving 13 bases unmatched. CDR1 is TSESDYY and CDR2 is QEAYKQQN in the germline V gene. The CDR3 contains 17 residues. CDR3 region: CAYGKLNWGTYTDKLIF. The DNA of the CDR3 is TGTGCTTATGGGAAATTAAACTGGGGGACTTACACCGATAAACTCATCTTT.

On this clone: Only one base separates this from a far larger clonotype, so it likely reflects a read error. The chain links TRDV1 to TRDJ1, with 7 bases fitting TRDD3. V trimming: 3 bases; J trimming: 3 bases; junction bases outside the gene matches: 10. In germline, CDR1 is TSWWSYY, CDR2 QGS. This CDR3 spans 16 amino acids. CDR3 nucleotides: TGTGCTCTTGGGGACCTTTTCATGGGATACCCCGATAAACTCATCTTT. It codes for CALGDLFMGYPDKLIF.

This clone is termed large. The rearrangement joins TRDV2 to TRDJ2; a possible D gene is TRDD3 (5 bases). This CDR3 spans 16 amino acids. From germline, CDR1 is GEAIGNYY and CDR2 EKD. V lost 0 bases and J lost 5, with 15 bases in between. CDR3 bases: TGTGCCTGTGACACCGTAGCGGGGAGGGGAACAGCACAACTCTTCTTT. Translated: CACDTVAGRGTAQLFF.

By sample fraction, this clone is medium-sized (0.01 to 0.1%). This rearrangement joins TRDV1 to TRDJ2; TRDD2 or TRDD3 may be the D gene (6 bases each). Trimming took 0 bases from V and 0 from J, leaving 23 bases between them. The germline gives CDR1 TSWWSYY, CDR2 QGS. This CDR3 has 21 residues. The CDR3: CALGELSYEALGKALTAQLFF. Written as DNA, the CDR3 is TGTGCTCTTGGGGAACTATCCTACGAGGCACTGGGTAAGGCTTTGACAGCACAACTCTTCTTT.

In regard to this clone: A read error is likely here: a far larger clone is one base away. The CDR3 spells CAFMITTSTYWGIGRLIF. The CDR3 region has the DNA TGTGCCTTCATGATCACCACTTCCACCTACTGGGGGATCGGTCGGCTCATCTTT. The genes are TRDV3 and TRDJ1; 10 nucleotides agree with TRDD3. This CDR3 region has 18 residues. Losses at the gene ends were 3 bases for V and 11 bases for J; bases not matched to a gene: 27. Germline CDR1 TVYSNPD, CDR2 GDNSRS (reference sequence).

Relative to its sample, this clone is medium-sized. This same CDR3 is encoded by further DNA sequences in the sample. The chain is built from TRDV1 and TRDJ1; D is possibly TRDD3 (5 bases). The germline gives CDR1 TSWWSYY, CDR2 QGS. The CDR3 sequence is 17 residues long. CDR3 protein: CALSEGLGTTNTDKLIF. As DNA, the CDR3 is TGTGCCCTGTCGGAGGGGCTGGGTACAACGAACACCGATAAACTCATCTTT.

By its share, this clone is medium-sized. J is TRDJ2 and V is TRDV2, with 7 nucleotides matching TRDD3. J was trimmed by 3 bases and V by 0 bases; bases with no gene match: 0. Germline values: CDR1 GEAIGNYY, CDR2 EKD. The CDR3 has 14 residues. The CDR3 loop is CACDTWGMTAQLFF. CDR3 coding DNA: TGTGCCTGTGACACCTGGGGGATGACAGCACAACTCTTCTTT.

A single count supports this clone. This may stem from a read error, because a much larger clone lies one nucleotide away. The chain is built from TRDV1 and TRDJ1; D is perhaps TRDD2 (9 bases). This CDR3 comprises 20 residues. V was clipped by 5 bases and J by 4 bases, with 32 bases between them. Germline V gene lookup returns CDR1 TSWWSYY and CDR2 QGS. Here the CDR3 DNA reads TGTGCTCTTGGGACCCACCTTCCTACAGATATAGGGGGATATATCGATAAACTCATCTTT. Amino acids: CALGTHLPTDIGGYIDKLIF.